This T cell receptor beta chain was documented in a study of T cells after yellow fever vaccination. The CDR3 sequence is 17 residues long. Trimming pared 5 bases from V and 1 base from J, leaving 22 bases between. Per germline, CDR1 SGDLS and CDR2 YYNGEE. The authors made TCR cDNA by 5'RACE template switching, adding a universal primer site and UMIs. TCRdb used MiXCR to reprocess the 5' RACE reads, holding one entry per CDR3 protein. Of a few hundred thousand distinct CDR3 sequences in the sample, 15% to 20% were seen once. The receptor comes from a young man who received the YFV17D yellow fever vaccine. The source material was PBMCs, sampled 15 days after the yellow fever booster vaccination. The chain uses TRBV9 and TRBJ2-7; D possibly matches TRBD1 or TRBD2 (7 bases each). DNA of the CDR3: TGTGCCAGCAGTCCAGGGGGGGGACTGGCTGCTTCCTACGAGCAGTACTTC. The encoded protein is CASSPGGGLAASYEQYF.